One and the same sample provided the 4 T cell receptor beta chains below, sequenced in a study of brain T cells in children with intractable seizures. Sequenced by immunoSEQ multiplex PCR; TCRdb stores in-frame clones only, minus some. The sample lists 60,000 to 65,000 clones, about 96% seen once, with 0.38% in the top ten. The sequencing used peripheral blood, collected at surgery. These receptor sequences come from a boy in the first two years of life with focal cortical dysplasia and intractable seizures.

The chain joins TRBV5-1 to TRBJ2-7, with 8 bases aligning to TRBD1. Trimming removed 0 bases from V and 3 bases from J; junction bases left unmatched: 5. The CDR3 length is 15 residues. From germline, CDR1 is SGHRS and CDR2 YFSETQ. The CDR3 DNA reads as TGCGCCAGCAGCTTGGCGGGGGACAGGAACTACGAGCAGTACTTC. This translates into CASSLAGDRNYEQYF.

The chain combines TRBV2 with TRBJ2-5, with 8 positions matching TRBD2. After removal of 6 bases from V and 2 bases from J, the junction contained 2 bases not matched to a gene. Germline lookup yields CDR1 SNHLY and CDR2 FYNNEI. The length of the CDR3 is 13 residues. CDR3 sequence reads: CASRPGGQETQYF. CDR3 bases: TGTGCCAGCAGACCGGGGGGGCAAGAGACCCAGTACTTC.

This clone is a singleton in its sample. This chain connects TRBV4-1 to TRBJ1-6; D remains ambiguous. Trimming stripped 4 bases from V and 10 bases from J, with 14 bases between. Germline values: CDR1 MGHRA, CDR2 YSYEKL. The CDR3 covers 14 residues. This CDR3 is CASSLLSGDSPLHF. The CDR3 DNA reads as TGCGCCAGCAGCCTTTTGTCGGGTGACTCACCCCTCCACTTT.

V and J are TRBV19 and TRBJ1-6; 7 bases line up with TRBD1. This CDR3 is built from 15 residues. Germline lookup yields CDR1 LNHDA and CDR2 SQIVND (reference sequence). V shed 4 bases, J shed 3 bases, and the junction held 3 bases outside the gene matches. The CDR3 DNA sequence: TGTGCCAGTAGTACAGGGGGAGACTATAATTCACCCCTCCACTTT. Its protein is CASSTGGDYNSPLHF.